This TCR beta chain was obtained from a study of cytomegalovirus exposure and HLA in healthy donors. The PCR contained 60 Vbeta and 13 Jbeta primers. Libraries were prepared by immunoSEQ multiplex PCR; TCRdb keeps only in-frame clonotypes and omits some of them. The repertoire has about 200,000 clones, about 76% of them found once; the top ten carry 0.35% to 0.5%. This CDR3 is built from 16 residues. Trimming at V came to 3 bases and at J to 3 bases, leaving 11 bases not matched to a gene. Germline loops: CDR1 SGDLS, CDR2 YYNGEE. The source of this sequence is a male donor in good health and CMV-seropositive. This chain links TRBV9 with TRBJ2-5, with 7 bases matching TRBD2. The sequenced material came from PBMCs. CDR3 in DNA: TGTGCCAGCAGCGCTTTTAGCGGGCGGACCGAAGAGACCCAGTACTTC. Translated: CASSAFSGRTEETQYF.